These T cell receptor beta chains were read from a single sample in a study of monozygotic twins with inflammatory bowel disease. TCRdb reprocessed the 5' RACE reads and reports one entry per CDR3 protein, with no DNA. The sample holds 110,000 to 150,000 distinct CDR3 sequences. The specimen sequenced was blood. These receptors originate from a human donor with ulcerative colitis or Crohn's disease, or a healthy co-twin of an affected twin (not recorded which). The CDR3 runs from the conserved cysteine through the conserved F or W. Fields, in order: J gene, V gene, CDR3 protein.

>TRBJ2-5|TRBV7-2
CASSFGTGGETQYF
>TRBJ2-5|TRBV27
CASSLWGEQETQYF
>TRBJ2-1|TRBV24-1
CATSETLAGGPYNEQFF
>TRBJ2-3|TRBV18
CASSPWTGGEADTQYF
>TRBJ2-1|TRBV4-1
CASSHRRSSGPLNNEQFF
>TRBJ2-3|TRBV24-1
CATSDASGVSPFTDTQYF
>TRBJ2-2|TRBV11-2
CASSLVGELFF
>TRBJ2-6|TRBV20-1
CSARDLLAGAGANVLTF
>TRBJ2-1|TRBV2
CAILEGGSPSYNEQFF
>TRBJ2-2|TRBV19
CASSAITSSTGELFF
>TRBJ2-2|TRBV5-5
CASSLEIRVQDGELFF
>TRBJ1-2|TRBV7-9
CASTSGSSNYGYTF
>TRBJ1-1|TRBV7-6
CASSSPPKGVTEAFF
>TRBJ2-2|TRBV7-3
CASSSLSGGTGELFF
>TRBJ2-5|TRBV5-1
CASSLPDSGGTQYF
>TRBJ2-5|TRBV20-1
CSARSPYTQETQYF
>TRBJ2-5|TRBV15
CATSTQGGETQYF
>TRBJ2-6|TRBV9
CASSADPRGGAGANVLTF
>TRBJ2-7|TRBV7-2
CASRVGQWSTYEQYF
>TRBJ2-3|TRBV12-3/TRBV12-4
CASGWADTQYF
>TRBJ2-2|TRBV19
CASSVGRGGNTGELFF
>TRBJ2-7|TRBV20-1
CSAMPGLKSYEQYF
>TRBJ2-7|TRBV20-1
CSARDLGLRMQYF
>TRBJ2-1|TRBV20-1
CSARPLKRGNEQFF
>TRBJ2-1|TRBV20-1
CSASGSKSYNEQFF
>TRBJ1-6|TRBV27
CASSLLGQGISYNSPLHF